This T cell receptor (beta chain) came from a study of control samples from healthy donors and cancer patients. V was pared by 5 bases and J by 5 bases, with 8 bases between. This CDR3 region has 12 residues. Germline values: CDR1 KGHDR, CDR2 SFDVKD. Repertoires were generated with immunoSEQ multiplex PCR, while TCRdb's copy carries only in-frame clones and drops some. The table includes 65,000 to 95,000 clones, around 87% detected once. This chain joins TRBV24-1 and TRBJ1-2; weak D call: TRBD1 (6 bases). Sequencing input: blood. This clonotype was obtained from a man over 45 in good health. CDR3 coding DNA: TGTGCCACCAGTGGTACAGGGTATGGCTACACCTTC. It yields the protein CATSGTGYGYTF.